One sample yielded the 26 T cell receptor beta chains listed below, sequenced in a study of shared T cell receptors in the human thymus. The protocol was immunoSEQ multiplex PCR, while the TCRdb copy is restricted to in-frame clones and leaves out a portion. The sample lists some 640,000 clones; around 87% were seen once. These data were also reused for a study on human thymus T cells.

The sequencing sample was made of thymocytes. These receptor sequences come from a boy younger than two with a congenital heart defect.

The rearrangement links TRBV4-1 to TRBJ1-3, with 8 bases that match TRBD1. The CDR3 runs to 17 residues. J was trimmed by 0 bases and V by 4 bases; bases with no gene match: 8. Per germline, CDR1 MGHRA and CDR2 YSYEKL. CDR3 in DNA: TGCGCCAGCAGCCCCTACTCAGGGGGCTACTCTGGAAACACCATATATTTT. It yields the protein CASSPYSGGYSGNTIYF.

The CDR3 DNA follows: TGTGCCACGAGGACTAGCGGGATTGGGGAGACCCAGTACTTC. Translating it yields CATRTSGIGETQYF. The chain employs TRBV28 and TRBJ2-5, with 12 positions matching TRBD2. The CDR3 is 14 amino acids. With 10 bases clipped from V and 5 bases from J, the junction kept 8 bases outside the gene matches. Per germline, CDR1 MDHEN and CDR2 SYDVKM.

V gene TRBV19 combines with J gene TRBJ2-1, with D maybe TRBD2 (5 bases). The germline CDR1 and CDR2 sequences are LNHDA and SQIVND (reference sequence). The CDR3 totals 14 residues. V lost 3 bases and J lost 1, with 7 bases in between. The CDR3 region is CASSMRESYNEQFF. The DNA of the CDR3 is TGTGCCAGTAGTATGAGGGAATCCTACAATGAGCAGTTCTTC.

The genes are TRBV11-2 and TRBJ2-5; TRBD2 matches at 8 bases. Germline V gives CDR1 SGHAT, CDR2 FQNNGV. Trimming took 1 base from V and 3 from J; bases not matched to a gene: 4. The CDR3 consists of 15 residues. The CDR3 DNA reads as TGTGCCAGCAGCTTAGGTGTTAGCGGGGAAGAGACCCAGTACTTC. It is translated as CASSLGVSGEETQYF.

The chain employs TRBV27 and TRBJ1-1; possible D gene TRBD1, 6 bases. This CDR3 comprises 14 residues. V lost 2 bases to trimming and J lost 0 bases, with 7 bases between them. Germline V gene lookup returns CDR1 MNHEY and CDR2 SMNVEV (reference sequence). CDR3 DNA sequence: TGTGCCAGCAGTTTAAGGGGGATGAACACTGAAGCTTTCTTT. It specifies CASSLRGMNTEAFF.

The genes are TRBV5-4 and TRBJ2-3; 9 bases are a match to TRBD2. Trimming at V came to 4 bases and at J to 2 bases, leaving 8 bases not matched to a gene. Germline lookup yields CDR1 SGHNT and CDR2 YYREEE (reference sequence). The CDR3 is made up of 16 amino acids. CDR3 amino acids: CASSRISGGPTDTQYF. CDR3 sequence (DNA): TGTGCCAGCAGCCGTATTAGCGGGGGACCCACAGATACGCAGTATTTT. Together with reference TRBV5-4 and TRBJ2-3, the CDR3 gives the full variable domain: ETGVTQSPTHLIKTRGQQVTLRCSSQSGHNTVSWYQQALGQGPQFIFQYYREEENGRGNFPPRFSGLQFPNYSSELNVNALELDDSALYLCASSRISGGPTDTQYFGPGTRLTVL.

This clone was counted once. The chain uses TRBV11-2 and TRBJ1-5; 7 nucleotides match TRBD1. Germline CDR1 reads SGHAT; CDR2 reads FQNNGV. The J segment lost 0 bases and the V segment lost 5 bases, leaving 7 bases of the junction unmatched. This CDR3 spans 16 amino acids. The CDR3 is CASSRGQDLSNQPQHF. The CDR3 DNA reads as TGTGCCAGCAGCAGAGGACAGGACCTTAGCAATCAGCCCCAGCATTTT.

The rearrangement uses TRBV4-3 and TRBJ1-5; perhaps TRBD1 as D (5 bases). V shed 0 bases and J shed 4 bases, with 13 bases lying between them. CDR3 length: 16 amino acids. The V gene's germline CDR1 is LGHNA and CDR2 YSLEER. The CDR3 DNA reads TGCGCCAGCAGCCAAGACGGCGGGGACCGGAATCAGCCCCAGCATTTT. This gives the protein CASSQDGGDRNQPQHF.

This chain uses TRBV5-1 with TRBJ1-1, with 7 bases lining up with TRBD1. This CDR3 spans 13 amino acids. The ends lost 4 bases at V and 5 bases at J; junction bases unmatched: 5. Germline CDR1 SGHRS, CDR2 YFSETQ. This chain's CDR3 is CASSPTGVTEAFF. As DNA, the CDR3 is TGCGCCAGCAGCCCCACAGGGGTTACTGAAGCTTTCTTT.

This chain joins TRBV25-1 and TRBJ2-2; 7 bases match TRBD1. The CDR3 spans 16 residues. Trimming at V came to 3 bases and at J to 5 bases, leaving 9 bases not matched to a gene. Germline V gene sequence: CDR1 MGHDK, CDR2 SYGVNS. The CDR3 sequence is CASSESTGLNTGELFF. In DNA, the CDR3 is TGTGCCAGCAGTGAGTCGACAGGGTTGAATACCGGGGAGCTGTTTTTT.

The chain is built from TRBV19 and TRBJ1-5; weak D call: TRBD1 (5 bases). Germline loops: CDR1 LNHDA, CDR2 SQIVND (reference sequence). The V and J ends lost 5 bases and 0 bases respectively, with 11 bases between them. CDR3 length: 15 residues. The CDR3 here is CASSWGVNSNQPQHF. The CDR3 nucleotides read TGTGCCAGTAGTTGGGGGGTAAATAGCAATCAGCCCCAGCATTTT.

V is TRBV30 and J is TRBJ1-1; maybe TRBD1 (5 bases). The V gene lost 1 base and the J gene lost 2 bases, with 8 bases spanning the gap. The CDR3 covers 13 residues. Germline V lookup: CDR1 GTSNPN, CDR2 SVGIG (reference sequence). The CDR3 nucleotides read TGTGCCTGGAGTGGACAGCCCAACACTGAAGCTTTCTTT. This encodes CAWSGQPNTEAFF.

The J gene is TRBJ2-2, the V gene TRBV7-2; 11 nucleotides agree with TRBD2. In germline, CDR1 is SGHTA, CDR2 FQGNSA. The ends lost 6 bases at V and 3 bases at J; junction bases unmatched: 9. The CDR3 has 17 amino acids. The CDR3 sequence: CASRSSGGLGHTGELFF. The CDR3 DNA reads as TGTGCCAGCAGGTCTAGCGGGGGGCTCGGGCACACCGGGGAGCTGTTTTTT. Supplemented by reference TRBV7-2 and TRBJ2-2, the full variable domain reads GAGVSQSPSNKVTEKGKDVELRCDPISGHTALYWYRQSLGQGLEFLIYFQGNSAPDKSGLPSDRFSAERTGGSVSTLTIQRTQQEDSAVYLCASRSSGGLGHTGELFFGEGSRLTVL.

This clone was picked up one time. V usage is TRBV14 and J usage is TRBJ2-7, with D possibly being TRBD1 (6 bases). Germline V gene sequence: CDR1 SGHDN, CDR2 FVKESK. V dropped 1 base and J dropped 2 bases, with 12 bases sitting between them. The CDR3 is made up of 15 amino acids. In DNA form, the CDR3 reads TGTGCCAGCAGCCAAGGGTCAGGGGAGACCTACGAGCAGTACTTC. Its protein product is CASSQGSGETYEQYF.

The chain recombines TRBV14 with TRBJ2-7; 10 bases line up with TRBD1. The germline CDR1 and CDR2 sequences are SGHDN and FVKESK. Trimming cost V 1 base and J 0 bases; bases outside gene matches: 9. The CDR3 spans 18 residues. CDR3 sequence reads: CASSQAATGGESSYEQYF. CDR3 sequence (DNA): TGTGCCAGCAGCCAAGCGGCGACAGGGGGCGAAAGCTCCTACGAGCAGTACTTC. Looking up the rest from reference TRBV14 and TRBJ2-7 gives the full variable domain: EAGVTQFPSHSVIEKGQTVTLRCDPISGHDNLYWYRRVMGKEIKFLLHFVKESKQDESGMPNNRFLAERTGGTYSTLKVQPAELEDSGVYFCASSQAATGGESSYEQYFGPGTRLTVT.

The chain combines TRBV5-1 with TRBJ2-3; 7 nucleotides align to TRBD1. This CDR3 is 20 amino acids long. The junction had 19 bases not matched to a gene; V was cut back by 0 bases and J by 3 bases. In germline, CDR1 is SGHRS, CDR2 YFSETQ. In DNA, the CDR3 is TGCGCCAGCAGCTTGGGACCGAGACAGGGCCCCAACCCCTGGACAGATACGCAGTATTTT. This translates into CASSLGPRQGPNPWTDTQYF.

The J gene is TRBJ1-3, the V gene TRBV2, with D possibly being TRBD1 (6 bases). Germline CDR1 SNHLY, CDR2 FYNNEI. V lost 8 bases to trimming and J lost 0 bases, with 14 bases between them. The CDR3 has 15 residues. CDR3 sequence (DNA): TGTGCCAGCGGTCGACAGGTCCTCTCTGGAAACACCATATATTTT. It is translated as CASGRQVLSGNTIYF.

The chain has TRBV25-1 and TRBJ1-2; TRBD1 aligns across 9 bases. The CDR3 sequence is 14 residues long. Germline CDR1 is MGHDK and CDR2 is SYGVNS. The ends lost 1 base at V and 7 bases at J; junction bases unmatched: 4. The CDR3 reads CASSESGTGTGYTF. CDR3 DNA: TGTGCCAGCAGTGAATCCGGGACAGGGACTGGCTACACCTTC.

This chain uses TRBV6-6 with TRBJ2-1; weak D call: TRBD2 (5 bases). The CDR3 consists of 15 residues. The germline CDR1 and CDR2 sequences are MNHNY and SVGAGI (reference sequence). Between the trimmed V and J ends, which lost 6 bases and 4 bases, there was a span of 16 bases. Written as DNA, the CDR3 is TGTGCCAGCAGGTCTGGACCGCAGCGGTACAATGAGCAGTTCTTC. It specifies CASRSGPQRYNEQFF.

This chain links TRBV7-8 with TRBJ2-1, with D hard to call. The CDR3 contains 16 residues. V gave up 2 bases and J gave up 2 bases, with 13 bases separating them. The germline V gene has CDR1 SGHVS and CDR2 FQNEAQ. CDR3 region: CASSLTRLVAYNEQFF. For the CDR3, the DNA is TGTGCCAGCAGCTTAACCCGGTTAGTTGCCTACAATGAGCAGTTCTTC.

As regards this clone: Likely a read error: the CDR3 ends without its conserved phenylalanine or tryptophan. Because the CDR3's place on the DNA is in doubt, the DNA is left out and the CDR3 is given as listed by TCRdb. CDR3 sequence: CASSLGQGMVGIR. The rearrangement uses TRBV7-2 and TRBJ1-1; TRBD1 was called by the table and not checked on the DNA. The CDR3 spans 13 amino acids, including both terminal residues. Germline CDR1 and CDR2: SGHTA and FQGNSA.

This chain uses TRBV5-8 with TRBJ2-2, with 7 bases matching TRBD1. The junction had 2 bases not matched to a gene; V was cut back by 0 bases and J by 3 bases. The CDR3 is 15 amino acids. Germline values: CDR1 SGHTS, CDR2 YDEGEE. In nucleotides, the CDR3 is TGTGCCAGCAGCTTGGGACAGGGAGACACCGGGGAGCTGTTTTTT. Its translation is CASSLGQGDTGELFF.

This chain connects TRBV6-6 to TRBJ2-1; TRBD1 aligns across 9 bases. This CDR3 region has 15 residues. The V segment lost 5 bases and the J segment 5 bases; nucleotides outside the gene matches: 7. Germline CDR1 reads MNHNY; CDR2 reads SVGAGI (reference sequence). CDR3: CASSADRGSDNEQFF. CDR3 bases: TGTGCCAGCAGTGCGGACAGGGGATCTGACAATGAGCAGTTCTTC.

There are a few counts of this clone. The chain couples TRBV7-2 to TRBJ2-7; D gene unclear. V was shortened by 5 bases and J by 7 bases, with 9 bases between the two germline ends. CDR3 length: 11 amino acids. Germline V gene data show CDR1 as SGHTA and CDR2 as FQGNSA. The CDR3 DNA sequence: TGTGCCAGCAGCGAGGATCGGGAGCAGTACTTC. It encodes CASSEDREQYF.

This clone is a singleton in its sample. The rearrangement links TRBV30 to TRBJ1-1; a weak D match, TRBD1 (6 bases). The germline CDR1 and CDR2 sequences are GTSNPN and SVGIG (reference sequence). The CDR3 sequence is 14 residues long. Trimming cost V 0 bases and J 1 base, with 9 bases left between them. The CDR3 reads CAWSVQGTNTEAFF. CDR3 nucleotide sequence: TGTGCCTGGAGTGTGCAGGGGACGAACACTGAAGCTTTCTTT.

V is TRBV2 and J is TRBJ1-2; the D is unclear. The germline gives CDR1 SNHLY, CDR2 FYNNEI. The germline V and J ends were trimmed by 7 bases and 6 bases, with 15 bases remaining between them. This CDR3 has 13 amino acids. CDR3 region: CASKAGDWDGYTF. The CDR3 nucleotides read TGTGCCAGCAAAGCCGGCGACTGGGATGGCTACACCTTC.